This entry features one T cell receptor (beta chain) sequence. The data were taken from a study of OX40 agonist ivuxolimab in advanced cancers. Looked up from germline, CDR1 is SGHTA and CDR2 is FQGNSA. This CDR3 comprises 14 residues. V lost 6 bases and J lost 0, with 12 bases in between. Profiling relied on immunoSEQ multiplex PCR, and the TCRdb table lists in-frame clones only, not all of them. Of 100,000 or so clones detected, about 91% appear once; the ten largest clones hold approximately 0.15%. V and J are TRBV7-2 and TRBJ2-7; D tentatively reads TRBD1 or TRBD2 (5 bases each). Specimen: CD4+ or CD8+ T cells sorted from blood, collected in a trial of the OX40 agonist ivuxolimab. This receptor was obtained from an adult with an advanced solid tumor such as melanoma, head and neck, liver or kidney cancer. The CDR3 DNA reads as TGTGCCAGCAGACTCGGGACGGCCTCCTACGAGCAGTACTTC. This encodes CASRLGTASYEQYF.